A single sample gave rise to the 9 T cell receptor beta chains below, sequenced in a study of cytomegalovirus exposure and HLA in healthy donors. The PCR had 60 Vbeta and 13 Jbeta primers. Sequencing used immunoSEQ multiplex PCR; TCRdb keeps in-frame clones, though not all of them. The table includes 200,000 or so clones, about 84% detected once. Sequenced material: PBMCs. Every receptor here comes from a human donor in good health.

Here the CDR3 DNA reads TGTGCCAGCAGCTCACGGACTAGCGGGAACACAGATACGCAGTATTTT. It encodes CASSSRTSGNTDTQYF. The rearrangement uses TRBV7-2 and TRBJ2-3, with 12 bases aligning to TRBD2. Germline CDR1 is SGHTA and CDR2 is FQGNSA. CDR3 length: 16 residues. The J segment lost 2 bases and the V segment lost 4 bases, leaving 4 bases of the junction unmatched.

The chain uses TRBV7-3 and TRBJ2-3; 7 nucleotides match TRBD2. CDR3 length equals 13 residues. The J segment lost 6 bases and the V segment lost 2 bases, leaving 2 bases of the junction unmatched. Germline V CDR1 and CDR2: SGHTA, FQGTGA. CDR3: CASSLQAGDTQYF. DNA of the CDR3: TGTGCCAGCAGCTTACAAGCGGGGGATACGCAGTATTTT.

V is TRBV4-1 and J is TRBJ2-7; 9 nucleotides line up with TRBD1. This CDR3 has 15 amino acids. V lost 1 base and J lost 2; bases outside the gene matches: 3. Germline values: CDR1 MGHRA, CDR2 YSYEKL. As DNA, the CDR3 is TGCGCCAGCAGCCAAGCGGGACAGGGTCCCTACGAGCAGTACTTC. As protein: CASSQAGQGPYEQYF.

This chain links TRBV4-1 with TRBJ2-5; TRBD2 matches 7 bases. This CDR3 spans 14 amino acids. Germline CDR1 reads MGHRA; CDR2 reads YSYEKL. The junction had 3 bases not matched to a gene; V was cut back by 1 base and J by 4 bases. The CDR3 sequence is CASSQVAGAETQYF. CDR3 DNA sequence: TGCGCCAGCAGCCAAGTCGCGGGAGCAGAGACCCAGTACTTC.

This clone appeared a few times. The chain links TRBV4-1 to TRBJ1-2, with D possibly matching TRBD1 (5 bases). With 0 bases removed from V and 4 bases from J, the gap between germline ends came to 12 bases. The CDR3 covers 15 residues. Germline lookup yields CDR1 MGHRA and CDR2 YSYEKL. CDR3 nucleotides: TGCGCCAGCAGCCAAGATCCCGCGGGGGGCTATGGCTACACCTTC. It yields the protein CASSQDPAGGYGYTF.

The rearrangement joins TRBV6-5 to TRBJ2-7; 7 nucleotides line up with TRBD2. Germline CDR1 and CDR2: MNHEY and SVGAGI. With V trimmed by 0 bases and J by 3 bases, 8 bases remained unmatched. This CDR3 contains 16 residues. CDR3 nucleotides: TGTGCCAGCAGTTACTCGATGGGGGGGGTTGGCTACGAGCAGTACTTC. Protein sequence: CASSYSMGGVGYEQYF.

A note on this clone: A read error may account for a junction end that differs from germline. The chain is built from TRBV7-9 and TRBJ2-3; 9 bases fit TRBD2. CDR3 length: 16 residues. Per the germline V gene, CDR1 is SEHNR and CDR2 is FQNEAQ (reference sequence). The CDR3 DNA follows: TGTGCCAGCGGCTTAGTTAGGTTAGCGGGAGCGAATACGCAGTATTTT. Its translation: CASGLVRLAGANTQYF.

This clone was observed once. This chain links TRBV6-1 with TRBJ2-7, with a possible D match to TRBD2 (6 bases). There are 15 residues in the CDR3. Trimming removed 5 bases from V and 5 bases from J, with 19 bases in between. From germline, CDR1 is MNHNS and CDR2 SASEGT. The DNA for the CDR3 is TGTGCCAGCAGTCCTCCGTTTCTGGGGAGGAACGAGCAGTACTTC. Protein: CASSPPFLGRNEQYF.

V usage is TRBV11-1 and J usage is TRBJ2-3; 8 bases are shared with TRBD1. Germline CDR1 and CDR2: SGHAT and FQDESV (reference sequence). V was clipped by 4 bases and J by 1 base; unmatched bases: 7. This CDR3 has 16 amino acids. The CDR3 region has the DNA TGTGCCAGCAGCTCCCGGACAGGGCTAGGCACAGATACGCAGTATTTT. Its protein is CASSSRTGLGTDTQYF.